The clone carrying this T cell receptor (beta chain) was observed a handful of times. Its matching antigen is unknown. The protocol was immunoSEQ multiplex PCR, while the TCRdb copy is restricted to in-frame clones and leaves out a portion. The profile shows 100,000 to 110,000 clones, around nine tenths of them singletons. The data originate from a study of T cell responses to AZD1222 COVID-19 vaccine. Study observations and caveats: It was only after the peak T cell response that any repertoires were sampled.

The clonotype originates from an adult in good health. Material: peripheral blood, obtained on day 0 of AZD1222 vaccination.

CDR3 nucleotide sequence: TGTGCCAGCAGCTTCGGGGGTCAGGGGCAGTCACCCCTCCACTTT. Translating it yields CASSFGGQGQSPLHF. The genes are TRBV7-2 and TRBJ1-6; TRBD1 is a possible D gene (6 bases). The germline CDR1 and CDR2 sequences are SGHTA and FQGNSA. The V end lost 3 bases, the J end lost 10 bases, and 16 bases lay between the germline ends. The CDR3 consists of 15 residues.